Reported below is one T cell receptor beta chain. This specimen belongs to a study of blood T cell repertoires in COVID-19. TCRdb keeps only in-frame clones here, not all; method: immunoSEQ multiplex PCR. The sample has 200,000 to 250,000 clones, around 90% seen once. Germline trimming cut 5 bases from V and 8 bases from J; bases unmatched to any gene: 12. Germline values: CDR1 SGHTA, CDR2 FQGTGA. This CDR3 has 15 amino acids. This clonotype originated in a man in his 60s with acute or convalescent COVID-19. The chain employs TRBV7-3 and TRBJ1-2, with TRBD1 matching 9 bases. The material sequenced was peripheral blood. The CDR3 DNA reads TGTGCCAGCAGCACCCACCGGGACAGGGATGGCGGCTACACCTTC. Translating it yields CASSTHRDRDGGYTF.